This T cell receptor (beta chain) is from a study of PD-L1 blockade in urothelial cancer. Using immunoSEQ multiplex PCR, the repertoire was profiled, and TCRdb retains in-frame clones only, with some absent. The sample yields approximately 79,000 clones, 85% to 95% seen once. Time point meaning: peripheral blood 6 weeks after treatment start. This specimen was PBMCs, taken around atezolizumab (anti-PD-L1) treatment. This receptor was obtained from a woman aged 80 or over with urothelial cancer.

DNA for the CDR3: TGTGCCAGCAGGATGACAGGGAGAAACACTGAAGCTTTCTTT. It translates to CASRMTGRNTEAFF. This chain links TRBV5-6 with TRBJ1-1; TRBD1 agrees at 7 bases. This CDR3 has 14 amino acids. Per germline, CDR1 SGHDT and CDR2 YYEEEE. With 5 bases clipped from V and 2 bases from J, the junction kept 6 bases outside the gene matches. The whole variable domain, filled in from reference TRBV5-6 and TRBJ1-1, reads DAGVTQSPTHLIKTRGQQVTLRCSPKSGHDTVSWYQQALGQGPQFIFQYYEEEERQRGNFPDRFSGHQFPNYSSELNVNALLLGDSALYLCASRMTGRNTEAFFGQGTRLTVV.